The 25 T cell receptor beta chains listed next were all sequenced from one sample in a study of cytomegalovirus exposure and HLA in healthy donors. Vbeta (60) and Jbeta (13) primers were used in the PCR. Profiled with immunoSEQ multiplex PCR; TCRdb holds only in-frame clones, not every one. This sample has some 99,000 clones, with 69% found just once. The specimen was PBMCs. The receptors stem from a woman aged 70-85 years in good health and CMV-seropositive.

The gene calls are TRBV6-5 and TRBJ1-1; unclear D gene. The germline V and J ends were trimmed by 5 bases and 3 bases, with 13 bases remaining between them. The CDR3 length is 14 residues. Germline-derived CDR1 and CDR2 are MNHEY and SVGAGI. The CDR3 reads CASSEGGVYTEAFF. For the CDR3, the DNA is TGTGCCAGCAGTGAGGGTGGAGTTTACACTGAAGCTTTCTTT.

This chain uses TRBV4-1 with TRBJ2-1; 11 nucleotides agree with TRBD2. With V trimmed by 2 bases and J by 3 bases, 6 bases remained unmatched. Germline lookup yields CDR1 MGHRA and CDR2 YSYEKL. This CDR3 is 17 amino acids long. The CDR3 DNA reads TGCGCCAGCAGCCAACCTCGCCTAGCGGGGGGCTACAATGAGCAGTTCTTC. This gives the protein CASSQPRLAGGYNEQFF.

This chain joins TRBV5-8 and TRBJ2-5, with 13 bases identical to TRBD2. The V and J ends lost 3 bases and 4 bases, in that order; junction bases with no gene match: 3. Germline V gene lookup returns CDR1 SGHTS and CDR2 YDEGEE. This CDR3 has 15 residues. The CDR3: CASSSGLAGPETQYF. CDR3 bases: TGTGCCAGCAGCTCGGGACTAGCGGGGCCAGAGACCCAGTACTTC.

The chain joins TRBV6-5 to TRBJ2-7, with D perhaps matching TRBD2 (6 bases). CDR1 and CDR2 (germline): MNHEY, SVGAGI. CDR3 size: 13 residues. Trimming stripped 8 bases from V and 2 bases from J, with 13 bases between. The CDR3 spells CASSGGNAYEQYF. The CDR3 nucleotides read TGTGCCAGCTCCGGGGGTAACGCCTACGAGCAGTACTTC.

The rearrangement joins TRBV6-5 to TRBJ1-1, with D possibly TRBD1 on 6 matching bases. The CDR3 extends over 13 amino acids. Trimming stripped 6 bases from V and 2 bases from J, with 10 bases between. CDR1 MNHEY and CDR2 SVGAGI come from the germline V gene. The CDR3 reads CASRAGVNTEAFF. In nucleotides, the CDR3 is TGTGCCAGCAGAGCAGGGGTAAACACTGAAGCTTTCTTT.

This clone occurred once. The chain links TRBV27 to TRBJ1-1; D is perhaps TRBD1 (6 bases). Looked up from germline, CDR1 is MNHEY and CDR2 is SMNVEV (reference sequence). The CDR3 extends over 13 amino acids. The ends were cut back, 3 bases at V and 4 bases at J, with 9 bases in the middle. The CDR3 DNA reads as TGTGCCAGCAGTTTTCAGGGGAGCACTGAAGCTTTCTTT. The encoded protein is CASSFQGSTEAFF.

In regard to this clone: Additional DNA sequences in this sample encode the identical CDR3. V and J are TRBV5-1 and TRBJ2-7, with D tentatively TRBD2 (7 bases). The CDR3 is made up of 15 amino acids. Per germline, CDR1 SGHRS and CDR2 YFSETQ. The germline V and J ends were trimmed by 0 bases and 2 bases, with 12 bases remaining between them. Here the CDR3 reads CASSLGSGGPYEQYF. The CDR3 DNA sequence: TGCGCCAGCAGCTTGGGGTCGGGGGGCCCCTACGAGCAGTACTTC. The variable domain in full, completed from reference TRBV5-1 and TRBJ2-7, reads KAGVTQTPRYLIKTRGQQVTLSCSPISGHRSVSWYQQTPGQGLQFLFEYFSETQRNKGNFPGRFSGRQFSNSRSEMNVSTLELGDSALYLCASSLGSGGPYEQYFGPGTRLTVT.

The V gene is TRBV5-1, the J gene TRBJ2-5; 9 bases map to TRBD1. V lost 0 bases, J lost 7 bases, and 7 bases stayed unmatched. This CDR3 spans 15 amino acids. Germline values: CDR1 SGHRS, CDR2 YFSETQ. DNA of the CDR3: TGCGCCAGCAGCTTGGCCGGACAGGGGACCGGGACCCAGTACTTC. Protein product: CASSLAGQGTGTQYF.

The rearrangement links TRBV5-1 to TRBJ2-5, with D unclear. V gave up 5 bases and J gave up 5 bases, with 13 bases separating them. The CDR3 runs 13 residues. The germline V gene has CDR1 SGHRS and CDR2 YFSETQ. CDR3 sequence: CASSLEAAETQYF. The CDR3 DNA reads TGCGCCAGCAGTCTCGAGGCCGCCGAGACCCAGTACTTC.

This clone has only one observation. V usage is TRBV6-1 and J usage is TRBJ2-2, with 7 bases fitting TRBD2. Germline assignment: CDR1 MNHNS and CDR2 SASEGT. This CDR3 contains 15 residues. V shed 6 bases and J 1 base; nucleotides not matched to a gene: 5. CDR3 in amino acids: CASRREGGNTGELFF. In DNA, the CDR3 is TGTGCCAGCAGGAGGGAGGGAGGGAACACCGGGGAGCTGTTTTTT.

V gene TRBV6-5 combines with J gene TRBJ2-5; the match to TRBD2 covers 9 bases. The CDR3 runs to 15 residues. V trimming: 4 bases; J trimming: 5 bases; junction bases outside the gene matches: 8. The germline V gene encodes CDR1 MNHEY and CDR2 SVGAGI. The CDR3 DNA reads as TGTGCCAGCAGTTCCCTGGCGGGGGGGTCCGAGACCCAGTACTTC. Protein sequence: CASSSLAGGSETQYF.

This sequence joins TRBV2 and TRBJ1-1; tentatively, D is TRBD1 (5 bases). CDR3 length: 14 residues. Per the germline V gene, CDR1 is SNHLY and CDR2 is FYNNEI. V dropped 4 bases and J dropped 1 base, with 10 bases sitting between them. The CDR3 DNA reads TGTGCCAGCAGTGCACAGGCGACGAACACTGAAGCTTTCTTT. Encoded protein: CASSAQATNTEAFF. Together with reference TRBV2 and TRBJ1-1, the CDR3 gives the full variable domain: EPEVTQTPSHQVTQMGQEVILRCVPISNHLYFYWYRQILGQKVEFLVSFYNNEISEKSEIFDDQFSVERPDGSNFTLKIRSTKLEDSAMYFCASSAQATNTEAFFGQGTRLTVV.

The chain employs TRBV6-5 and TRBJ2-2, with 7 positions matching TRBD2. The length of the CDR3 is 13 residues. Germline assignment: CDR1 MNHEY and CDR2 SVGAGI. Germline trimming cut 7 bases from V and 6 bases from J; bases unmatched to any gene: 5. The CDR3 sequence is CASTPGLAGELFF. DNA for the CDR3: TGTGCCAGCACCCCCGGACTAGCCGGGGAGCTGTTTTTT.

The V gene is TRBV7-2, the J gene TRBJ2-7; TRBD2 is a possible D gene (6 bases). The CDR3 covers 13 residues. Per the germline V gene, CDR1 is SGHTA and CDR2 is FQGNSA. Trimming stripped 8 bases from V and 2 bases from J, with 13 bases between. CDR3: CASARRGTYEQYF. DNA of the CDR3: TGTGCCAGCGCCCGCCGGGGGACCTACGAGCAGTACTTC.

This clone turned up a few times. This chain uses TRBV23-1 with TRBJ1-2; 7 positions match TRBD1. TRBV23-1 is classed as an ORF, of uncertain function. V dropped 0 bases and J dropped 0; count of bases not matched to a gene: 13. The CDR3 is made up of 19 amino acids. CDR3 protein: CASSQSLAGGERANYGYTF. The CDR3 DNA sequence: TGCGCCAGCAGTCAATCTCTTGCAGGGGGAGAGAGGGCTAACTATGGCTACACCTTC.

This clone occurred once. The chain has TRBV7-9 and TRBJ1-1; TRBD1 aligns across 8 bases. The germline CDR1 and CDR2 sequences are SEHNR and FQNEAQ (reference sequence). This CDR3 has 15 residues. The ends lost 5 bases at V and 6 bases at J; junction bases unmatched: 11. This CDR3 reads CASSRDRWAIAEAFF. The CDR3 DNA reads as TGTGCCAGCAGCCGGGACAGGTGGGCGATCGCTGAAGCTTTCTTT.

The chain employs TRBV27 and TRBJ1-4; D is perhaps TRBD1 (5 bases). The germline gives CDR1 MNHEY, CDR2 SMNVEV (reference sequence). Trimming took off 6 bases at V and 10 bases at J, with 24 bases between the two ends. The CDR3 is 16 amino acids. For the CDR3, the DNA is TGTGCCAGCAGCCTTACCGAGGGGACTCGGTGGGGAAAACTGTTTTTT. As protein: CASSLTEGTRWGKLFF.

The chain carries TRBV5-3 and TRBJ1-1; 8 positions agree with TRBD1. TRBV5-3 is treated as an ORF (open reading frame) with a function not yet certain. The CDR3 length is 14 residues. Trimming took 4 bases from V and 6 from J; bases not matched to a gene: 8. DNA for the CDR3: TGTGCCAGAAGCACGCGCCGACAGGGGTCTGAAGCTTTCTTT. It yields the protein CARSTRRQGSEAFF.

This clone was seen only a few times. The chain recombines TRBV4-1 with TRBJ1-6; 9 bases line up with TRBD1. Trimming took 5 bases from V and 10 from J; bases not matched to a gene: 9. Germline V gene lookup returns CDR1 MGHRA and CDR2 YSYEKL. This CDR3 comprises 15 residues. This CDR3 is CASSVEDRGLSPLHF. As DNA, the CDR3 is TGCGCCAGCAGCGTAGAAGACAGGGGGTTATCACCCCTCCACTTT.

With respect to this clone: This specimen includes other DNA sequences encoding the same CDR3. V usage is TRBV6-5 and J usage is TRBJ2-7; D possibly corresponds to TRBD1 (6 bases). Germline CDR1 and CDR2: MNHEY and SVGAGI. There are 13 residues in the CDR3. V was trimmed by 0 bases and J by 4 bases, leaving 7 bases between them. The CDR3 region is CASSYSRGYEQYF. CDR3 nucleotide sequence: TGTGCCAGCAGTTACTCGAGGGGGTACGAGCAGTACTTC.

V and J are TRBV7-9 and TRBJ2-7; 7 bases are shared with TRBD1. CDR1 is SEHNR and CDR2 is FQNEAQ in the germline V gene (reference sequence). This CDR3 contains 17 residues. Trimming at V came to 4 bases and at J to 4 bases, leaving 16 bases not matched to a gene. CDR3 DNA: TGTGCCAGCAGCTCGCCGAGGACAGGAGATTCCTTTTACGAGCAGTACTTC. This codes for CASSSPRTGDSFYEQYF.

V is TRBV11-1 and J is TRBJ2-1; D may be TRBD2 (7 bases). Trimming removed 5 bases from V and 9 bases from J, with 14 bases in between. Germline loops: CDR1 SGHAT, CDR2 FQDESV (reference sequence). The CDR3 has 13 residues. The DNA of the CDR3 is TGTGCCAGCAGCCTCGGGGGGCGGAGTGAGCAGTTCTTC. It specifies CASSLGGRSEQFF.

There are a few counts of this clone. The chain has TRBV30 and TRBJ2-7; a possible D gene is TRBD2 (6 bases). This CDR3 has 11 amino acids. V dropped 4 bases and J dropped 4 bases, with 8 bases sitting between them. The germline V gene encodes CDR1 GTSNPN and CDR2 SVGIG (reference sequence). The DNA of the CDR3 is TGTGCCTGGAATGGGGGGTACGAGCAGTACTTC. Translation: CAWNGGYEQYF. The variable domain in full, completed from reference TRBV30 and TRBJ2-7, reads SQTIHQWPATLVQPVGSPLSLECTVEGTSNPNLYWYRQAAGRGLQLLFYSVGIGQISSEVPQNLSASRPQDRQFILSSKKLLLSDSGFYLCAWNGGYEQYFGPGTRLTVT.

J is TRBJ2-7 and V is TRBV30; 7 nucleotides match TRBD2. The V and J ends lost 0 bases and 4 bases, in that order; junction bases with no gene match: 3. The CDR3 has 13 amino acids. Germline V gene sequence: CDR1 GTSNPN, CDR2 SVGIG (reference sequence). CDR3 in amino acids: CAWSVAGSYEQYF. The DNA of the CDR3 is TGTGCCTGGAGTGTAGCGGGGAGTTACGAGCAGTACTTC.

There are a few counts of this clone. The chain employs TRBV2 and TRBJ2-5; 8 bases map to TRBD1. This CDR3 spans 14 amino acids. After removal of 7 bases from V and 5 bases from J, the junction contained 9 bases not matched to a gene. The V gene's germline CDR1 is SNHLY and CDR2 FYNNEI. The DNA for the CDR3 is TGTGCCAGCACCCAGGACAGGGTTGGGGAGACCCAGTACTTC. Protein: CASTQDRVGETQYF.